This T cell receptor beta chain is drawn from a study of blood T cell repertoires in COVID-19. Study summary: Italy, Spain and the United States were the sources of the convalescent and acute COVID-19 samples. PBMCs, B-cell-depleted T cells, or T cells provided the cDNA or gDNA that made up the material.

Source study methods: Amplifying reference gene primers gave estimates of nucleated cell counts. Profiling relied on immunoSEQ multiplex PCR, and the TCRdb table lists in-frame clones only, not all of them. D and trimming come from the DNA, and the V and J calls and clone size come from that table. The sample has about 120,000 clones, roughly 79% seen once; the top ten hold 10%. CDR3 size: 14 residues. Germline CDR1 is MNHNS and CDR2 is SASEGT. The V end was cut by 3 bases, the J end by 7 bases, with 15 bases between. The chain links TRBV6-1 to TRBJ1-1; D not certain. Sequencing was performed on peripheral blood. This receptor was taken from a human donor in a cohort sampled during active COVID-19. The CDR3: CASSESLGAGEAFF. The CDR3 coding sequence is TGTGCCAGCAGTGAGAGTTTGGGTGCAGGTGAAGCTTTCTTT.